This T cell receptor beta chain was documented in a study of control samples from healthy donors and cancer patients. This clone was seen a handful of times. The germline V gene has CDR1 LGHDT and CDR2 YNNKEL (reference sequence). V dropped 0 bases and J dropped 10 bases, with 25 bases sitting between them. The CDR3 consists of 18 residues. The assay was immunoSEQ multiplex PCR, and TCRdb's table has in-frame clones only and misses some. The sample holds 120,000 or so clones; approximately 89% are singletons and the top ten take 7.8%. The sample was blood. The TCR sequence derives from a woman between 18 and 30 years old in good health. V gene TRBV3-1 (or the pseudogene TRBV3-2) combines with J gene TRBJ2-1; D is possibly TRBD2 (5 bases). The CDR3 coding sequence is TGTGCCAGCAGCCAAGATCGATCCGCGGGTGGCGCGTTTCGGGAGCAGTTCTTC. Translation: CASSQDRSAGGAFREQFF.